Here is one T cell receptor beta chain with its context. The sample belongs to a study of blood T cell repertoires in COVID-19. In germline, CDR1 is SGHDT, CDR2 YYEEEE. The V gene end was trimmed by 2 bases and the J gene end by 8 bases; junction bases not matched to a gene: 6. This CDR3 is 14 amino acids long. Assay: immunoSEQ multiplex PCR; the TCRdb copy retains only in-frame clones and omits some. The data contain about 380,000 clones, around nine tenths of them seen just once; the ten biggest clones take up about 1.2%. Each participant's cohort was designated according to participant-reported clinical history.

The chain joins TRBV5-6 to TRBJ1-2; the match to TRBD1 covers 10 bases. The TCR sequence derives from a woman aged 18-29 years who had recovered from COVID-19. The specimen sequenced was PBMCs or T cells enriched from blood (not recorded which). The CDR3 is CASSFWTGGLGYTF. The DNA of the CDR3 is TGTGCCAGCAGCTTCTGGACAGGGGGATTGGGCTACACCTTC. The variable domain in full, completed from reference TRBV5-6 and TRBJ1-2, reads DAGVTQSPTHLIKTRGQQVTLRCSPKSGHDTVSWYQQALGQGPQFIFQYYEEEERQRGNFPDRFSGHQFPNYSSELNVNALLLGDSALYLCASSFWTGGLGYTFGSGTRLTVV.